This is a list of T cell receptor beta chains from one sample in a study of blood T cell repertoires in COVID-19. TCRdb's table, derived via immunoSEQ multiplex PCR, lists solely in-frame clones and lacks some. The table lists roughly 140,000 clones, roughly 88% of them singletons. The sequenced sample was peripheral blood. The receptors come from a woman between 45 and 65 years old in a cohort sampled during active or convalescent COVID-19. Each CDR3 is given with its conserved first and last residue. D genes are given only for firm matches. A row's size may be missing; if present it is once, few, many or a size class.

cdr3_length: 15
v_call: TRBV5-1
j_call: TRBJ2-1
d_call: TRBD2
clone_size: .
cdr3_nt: TGCGCCAGCAGCTCCCGGTCGGGGGGGATCTATGAGCAGTTCTTC
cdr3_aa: CASSSRSGGIYEQFF

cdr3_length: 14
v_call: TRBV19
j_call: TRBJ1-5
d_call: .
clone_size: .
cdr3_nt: TGTGCCAGTAGTATGGACAGTAGCAATCAGCCCCAGCATTTT
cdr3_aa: CASSMDSSNQPQHF

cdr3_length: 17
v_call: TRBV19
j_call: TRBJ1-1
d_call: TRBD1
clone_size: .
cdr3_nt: TGTGCCAGTAGTATGGATGGGGACAGACTTATGAACACTGAAGCTTTCTTT
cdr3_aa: CASSMDGDRLMNTEAFF

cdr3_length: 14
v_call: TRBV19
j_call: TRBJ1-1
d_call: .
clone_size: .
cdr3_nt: TGTGCCAGTAGTATAGAACAGGGGAACACTGAAGCTTTCTTT
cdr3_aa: CASSIEQGNTEAFF

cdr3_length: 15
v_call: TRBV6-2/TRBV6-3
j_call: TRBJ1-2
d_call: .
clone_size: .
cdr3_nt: TGTGCCAGCAGTTACGTTACGGGGGACGGCTATGGCTACACCTTC
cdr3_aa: CASSYVTGDGYGYTF

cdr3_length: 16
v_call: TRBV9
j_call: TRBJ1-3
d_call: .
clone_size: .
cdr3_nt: TGTGCCAGCAGCGTAGTAGGAACGGGCTCTGGAAACACCATATATTTT
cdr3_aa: CASSVVGTGSGNTIYF

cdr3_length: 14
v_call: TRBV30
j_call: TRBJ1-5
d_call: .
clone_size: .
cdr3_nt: TGTGCCTGGAGTGTCGGGGGGCTGGATCAGCCCCAGCATTTT
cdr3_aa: CAWSVGGLDQPQHF

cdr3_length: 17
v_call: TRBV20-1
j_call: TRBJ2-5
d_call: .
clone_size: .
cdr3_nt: TGCAGTGCTAGTCATCTCCGTCGGGGGGCGTTCCAAGAGACCCAGTACTTC
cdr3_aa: CSASHLRRGAFQETQYF

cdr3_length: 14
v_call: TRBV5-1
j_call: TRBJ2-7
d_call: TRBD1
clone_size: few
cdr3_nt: TGCGCCAGCAGCGTCGGACAGGGGACGGGGGAGCAGTACTTC
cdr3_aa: CASSVGQGTGEQYF

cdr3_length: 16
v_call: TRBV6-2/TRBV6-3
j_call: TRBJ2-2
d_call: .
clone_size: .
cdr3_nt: TGTGCCAGCAGTTACTTGTTTTGGACCCAGGGCGGGGAGCTGTTTTTT
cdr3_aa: CASSYLFWTQGGELFF

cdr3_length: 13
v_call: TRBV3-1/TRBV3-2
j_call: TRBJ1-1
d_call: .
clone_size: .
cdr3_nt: TGTGCCAGCAGCCAAACCCGCGGCACTGAAGCTTTCTTT
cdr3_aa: CASSQTRGTEAFF

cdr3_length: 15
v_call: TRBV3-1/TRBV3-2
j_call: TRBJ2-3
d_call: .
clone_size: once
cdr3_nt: TGTGCCAGCAGCCATCTACATGGCGGGGCAGATACGCAGTATTTT
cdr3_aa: CASSHLHGGADTQYF

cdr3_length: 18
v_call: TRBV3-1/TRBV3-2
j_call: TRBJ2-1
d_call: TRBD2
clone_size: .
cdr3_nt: TGTGCCAGCAGCCTAAAGACTAGCCCTATCAGCTCCTACAATGAGCAGTTCTTC
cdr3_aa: CASSLKTSPISSYNEQFF

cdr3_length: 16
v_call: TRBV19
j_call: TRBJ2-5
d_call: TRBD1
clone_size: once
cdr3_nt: TGTGCCAGTAGTATCTTCCCAGGGGGCAGGGGAGAGACCCAGTACTTC
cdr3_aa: CASSIFPGGRGETQYF

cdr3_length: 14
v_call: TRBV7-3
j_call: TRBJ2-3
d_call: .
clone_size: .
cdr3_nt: TGTGCCAGCAGCTTCGGGGGGCCCACAGATACGCAGTATTTT
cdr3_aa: CASSFGGPTDTQYF

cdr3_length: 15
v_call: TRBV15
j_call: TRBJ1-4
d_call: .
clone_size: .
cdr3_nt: TGTGCCACCAGCAGATACAGGGCCGGGGATGAAAAACTGTTTTTT
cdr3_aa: CATSRYRAGDEKLFF

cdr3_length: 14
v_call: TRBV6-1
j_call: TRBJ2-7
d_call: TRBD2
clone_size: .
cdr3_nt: TGTGCCAGCAGTGAATACGGGGGGGCCTACGAGCAGTACTTC
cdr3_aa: CASSEYGGAYEQYF

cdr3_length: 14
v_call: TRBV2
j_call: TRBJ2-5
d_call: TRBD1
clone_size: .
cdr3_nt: TGTGCCAGCTCCCGGGACAGGGACGGAGAGACCCAGTACTTC
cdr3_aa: CASSRDRDGETQYF

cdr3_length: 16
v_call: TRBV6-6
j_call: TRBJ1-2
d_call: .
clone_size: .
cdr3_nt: TGTGCCAGCAGCCACGGGACACCGTTTACCATTGGTGGCTACACCTTC
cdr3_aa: CASSHGTPFTIGGYTF

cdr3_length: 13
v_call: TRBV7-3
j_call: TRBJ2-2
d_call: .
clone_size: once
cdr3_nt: TGTGCCAGCAGCTCACTCAGGGACGGGGAGCTGTTTTTT
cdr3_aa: CASSSLRDGELFF

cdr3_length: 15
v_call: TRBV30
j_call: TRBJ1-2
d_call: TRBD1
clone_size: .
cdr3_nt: TGTGCCTGGTTACCCCTTGACAGGGAAGTCTATGGCTACACCTTC
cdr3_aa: CAWLPLDREVYGYTF

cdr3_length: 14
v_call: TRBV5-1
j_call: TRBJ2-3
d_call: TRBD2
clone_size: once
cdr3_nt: TGCGCCAGCAGCTCGGGACTAGAGGAAGATACGCAGTATTTT
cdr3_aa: CASSSGLEEDTQYF

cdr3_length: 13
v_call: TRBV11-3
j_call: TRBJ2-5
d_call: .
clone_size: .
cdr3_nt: TGTGCCAGCAGCTTAGGACGGGGGGAGACCCAGTACTTC
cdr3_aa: CASSLGRGETQYF

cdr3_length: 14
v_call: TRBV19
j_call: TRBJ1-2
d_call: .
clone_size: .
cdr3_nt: TGTGCCAGTAAGAGTAAGGGGGACACTTATGGCTACACCTTC
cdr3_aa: CASKSKGDTYGYTF

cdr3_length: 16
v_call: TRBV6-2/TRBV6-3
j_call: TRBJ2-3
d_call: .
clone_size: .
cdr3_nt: TGTGCCAGCAGTTACATTTTAGGTGGGCCGACAGATACGCAGTATTTT
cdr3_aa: CASSYILGGPTDTQYF

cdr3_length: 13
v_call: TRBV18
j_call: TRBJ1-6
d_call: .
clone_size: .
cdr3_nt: TGTGCCAGCTCATCACACGAGAGTTCACCCCTCCACTTT
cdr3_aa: CASSSHESSPLHF

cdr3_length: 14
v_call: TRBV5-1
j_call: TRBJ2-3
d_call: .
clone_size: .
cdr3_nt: TGCGCCAGCAGCTTGGCCACAGGCGGAGATACGCAGTATTTT
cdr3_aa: CASSLATGGDTQYF

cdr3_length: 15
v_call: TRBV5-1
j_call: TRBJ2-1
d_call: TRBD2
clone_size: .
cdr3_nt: TGCGCCAGCAGCTTGAAAAGCGGGGGGGTCGATGAGCAGTTCTTC
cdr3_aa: CASSLKSGGVDEQFF

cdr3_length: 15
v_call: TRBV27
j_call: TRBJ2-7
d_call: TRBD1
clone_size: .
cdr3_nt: TGTGCCAGCAGTGCTACAACGGGACAGCCCTACGAGCAGTACTTC
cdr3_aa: CASSATTGQPYEQYF

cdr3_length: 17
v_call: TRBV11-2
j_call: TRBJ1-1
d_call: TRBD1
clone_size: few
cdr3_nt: TGTGCCAGCAGCCAGGACAGGGGCTTCGTCATGAACACTGAAGCTTTCTTT
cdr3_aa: CASSQDRGFVMNTEAFF

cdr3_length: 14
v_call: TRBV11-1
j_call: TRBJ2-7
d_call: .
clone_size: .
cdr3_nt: TGTGCCAGCAGCTTAGGCTCTGAGGGCTACGAGCAGTACTTC
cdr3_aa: CASSLGSEGYEQYF

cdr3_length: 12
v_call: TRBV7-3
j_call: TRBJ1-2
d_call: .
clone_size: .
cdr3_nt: TGTGCCAGCAACTTAGAAGGGGATGGCTACACCTTC
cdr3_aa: CASNLEGDGYTF

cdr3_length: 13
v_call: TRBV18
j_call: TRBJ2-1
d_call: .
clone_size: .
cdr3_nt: TGTGCCAGCTCACCACCAGGGGCCGGTGAGCAGTTCTTC
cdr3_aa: CASSPPGAGEQFF

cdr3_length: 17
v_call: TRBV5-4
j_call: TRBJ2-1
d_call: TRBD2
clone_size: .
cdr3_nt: TGTGCCAGCAGCCTTGGGGACGGGGGGGGCTCCTACAATGAGCAGTTCTTC
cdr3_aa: CASSLGDGGGSYNEQFF

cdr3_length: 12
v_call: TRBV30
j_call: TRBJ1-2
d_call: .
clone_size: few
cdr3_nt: TGTGCCGCTATCGGGGGGTTCTATGGCTACACCTTC
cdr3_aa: CAAIGGFYGYTF

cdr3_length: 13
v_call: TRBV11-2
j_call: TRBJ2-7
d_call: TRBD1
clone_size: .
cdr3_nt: TGTGCCAGCAGCATAACAGGGGCGAACGAGCAGTACTTC
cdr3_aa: CASSITGANEQYF

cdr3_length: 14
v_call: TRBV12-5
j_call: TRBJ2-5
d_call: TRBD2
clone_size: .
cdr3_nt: TGTGCTAGTGCCGTGGGGGGGAATCAAGAGACCCAGTACTTC
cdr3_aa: CASAVGGNQETQYF

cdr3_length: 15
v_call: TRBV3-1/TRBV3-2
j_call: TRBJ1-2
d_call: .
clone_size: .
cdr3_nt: TGTGCCAGCAGCCAAGCGGGAAAAGCTAACTATGGCTACACCTTC
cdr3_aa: CASSQAGKANYGYTF

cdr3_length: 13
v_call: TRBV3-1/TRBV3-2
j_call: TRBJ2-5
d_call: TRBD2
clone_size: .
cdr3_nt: TGTGCCAGCAGCCATAGCGGGCAAGAGACCCAGTACTTC
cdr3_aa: CASSHSGQETQYF

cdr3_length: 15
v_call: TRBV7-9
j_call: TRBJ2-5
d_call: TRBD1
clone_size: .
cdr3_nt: TGTGCCAGCAGCTTACCCGGGACAGCACAAGAGACCCAGTACTTC
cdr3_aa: CASSLPGTAQETQYF

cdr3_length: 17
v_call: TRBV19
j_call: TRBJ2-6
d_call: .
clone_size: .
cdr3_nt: TGTGCCAGTAGTATCCGGAGAGGGGGCTCTGGGGCCAACGTCCTGACTTTC
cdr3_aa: CASSIRRGGSGANVLTF

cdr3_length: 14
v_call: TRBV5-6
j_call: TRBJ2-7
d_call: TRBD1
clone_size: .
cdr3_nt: TGTGCCAGCAGTTTGATGAGACAGGGGTTCGAGCAGTACTTC
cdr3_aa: CASSLMRQGFEQYF

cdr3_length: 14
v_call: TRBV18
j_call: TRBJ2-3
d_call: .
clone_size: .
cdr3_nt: TGTGCCAGCTCACCGGGCGGGTCCACAGATACGCAGTATTTT
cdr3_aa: CASSPGGSTDTQYF

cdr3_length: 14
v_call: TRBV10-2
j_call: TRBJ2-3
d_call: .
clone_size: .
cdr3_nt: TGCGCCAGCAGTGATTACTCCCCCACAGATACGCAGTATTTT
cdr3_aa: CASSDYSPTDTQYF